A single sample gave rise to the 10 T cell receptor beta chains below, sequenced in a study of cytomegalovirus exposure and HLA in healthy donors. The PCR contained 60 Vbeta and 13 Jbeta primers. Only in-frame clones appear in the TCRdb table, and some are missing; sequencing was by immunoSEQ multiplex PCR. Of 130,000 or so clones listed, just under 80% are singletons. The material sequenced was PBMCs. Receptors originate from a man in his thirties or forties in good health and CMV-seronegative.

The V call is TRBV18, the J call TRBJ1-1; 7 nucleotides match TRBD1. The ends lost 5 bases at V and 3 bases at J; junction bases unmatched: 3. The CDR3 runs to 13 residues. Per the germline V gene, CDR1 is KGHSH and CDR2 is LQKENI. CDR3 in amino acids: CASSSDRDTEAFF. The CDR3 DNA sequence: TGTGCCAGCTCATCTGACAGGGACACTGAAGCTTTCTTT.

The V gene is TRBV7-8, the J gene TRBJ2-2, with 7 bases matching TRBD2. CDR3 length: 14 residues. Germline V gives CDR1 SGHVS, CDR2 FQNEAQ. J lost 5 bases, V lost 1 base, and 1 base had no gene match. The CDR3: CASSLDGRTGELFF. The CDR3 nucleotides read TGTGCCAGCAGCTTAGACGGGAGGACCGGGGAGCTGTTTTTT. The full variable domain, rest sourced from reference TRBV7-8 and TRBJ2-2, is GAGVSQSPRYKVAKRGQDVALRCDPISGHVSLFWYQQALGQGPEFLTYFQNEAQLDKSGLPSDRFFAERPEGSVSTLKIQRTQQEDSAVYLCASSLDGRTGELFFGEGSRLTVL.

The V and J genes are TRBV28 and TRBJ2-1; TRBD2 matches 13 bases. Germline CDR1 reads MDHEN; CDR2 reads SYDVKM. The ends lost 9 bases at V and 0 bases at J; junction bases unmatched: 8. The CDR3 is 17 amino acids. The CDR3: CASLLAGGRSSYNEQFF. The DNA for the CDR3 is TGTGCCAGTCTACTAGCGGGGGGGCGGAGCTCCTACAATGAGCAGTTCTTC.

This chain joins TRBV2 and TRBJ2-5, with 9 nucleotides matching TRBD1. Germline V gene sequence: CDR1 SNHLY, CDR2 FYNNEI. Germline trimming cut 6 bases from V and 5 bases from J; bases unmatched to any gene: 10. CDR3 length equals 15 residues. The CDR3 loop is CASRVSGTGRETQYF. In nucleotides, the CDR3 is TGTGCCAGCAGGGTATCCGGGACAGGGAGGGAGACCCAGTACTTC.

V usage is TRBV7-8 and J usage is TRBJ2-7, with 8 nucleotides matching TRBD1. Trimming at V came to 3 bases and at J to 2 bases, leaving 0 bases not matched to a gene. This CDR3 has 13 amino acids. From germline, CDR1 is SGHVS and CDR2 FQNEAQ. The CDR3 DNA reads as TGTGCCAGCAGCTTGACAGGGGCCTACGAGCAGTACTTC. Protein sequence: CASSLTGAYEQYF.

The V and J genes are TRBV2 and TRBJ2-7; D not resolved. V gave up 3 bases and J gave up 0 bases, with 12 bases separating them. The length of the CDR3 is 15 residues. CDR1 is SNHLY, CDR2 FYNNEI, per germline. CDR3 in amino acids: CASSDVGTNSYEQYF. For the CDR3, the DNA is TGTGCCAGCAGTGATGTGGGCACCAACTCCTACGAGCAGTACTTC.

The chain recombines TRBV7-9 with TRBJ2-2, with 9 bases aligning to TRBD1. The length of the CDR3 is 14 residues. CDR1 is SEHNR and CDR2 is FQNEAQ in the germline V gene (reference sequence). V dropped 3 bases and J dropped 4; count of bases not matched to a gene: 0. CDR3 in amino acids: CASSLTGGTGELFF. CDR3 in DNA: TGTGCCAGCAGCTTGACAGGGGGCACCGGGGAGCTGTTTTTT.

V gene TRBV7-2 combines with J gene TRBJ2-2, with D perhaps TRBD2 (5 bases). Trimming removed 1 base from V and 0 bases from J, with 6 bases in between. This CDR3 contains 15 residues. Germline V CDR1 and CDR2: SGHTA, FQGNSA. The CDR3 sequence is CASSLVGTNTGELFF. CDR3 nucleotides: TGTGCCAGCAGCTTAGTCGGGACGAACACCGGGGAGCTGTTTTTT.

This clone was picked up a small number of times. This chain joins TRBV19 and TRBJ2-1; 9 bases fit TRBD1. Trimming cost V 4 bases and J 6 bases; bases outside gene matches: 1. The CDR3 loop spans 13 amino acids. Per germline, CDR1 LNHDA and CDR2 SQIVND (reference sequence). The CDR3 region has the DNA TGTGCCAGTAGTAAGGACAGGGGCAATGAGCAGTTCTTC. Protein: CASSKDRGNEQFF. The full variable domain, in which reference TRBV19 and TRBJ2-1 provide the parts outside the CDR3, is DGGITQSPKYLFRKEGQNVTLSCEQNLNHDAMYWYRQDPGQGLRLIYYSQIVNDFQKGDIAEGYSVSREKKESFPLTVTSAQKNPTAFYLCASSKDRGNEQFFGPGTRLTVL.

J is TRBJ1-1 and V is TRBV18; D may be TRBD1 (6 bases). The CDR3 length is 11 residues. Deletions cut 4 bases from V and 8 bases from J, with 8 bases between. The germline V gene has CDR1 KGHSH and CDR2 LQKENI. In DNA form, the CDR3 reads TGTGCCAGCTCACAAACAGGGGAAGCTTTCTTT. Translated, it gives CASSQTGEAFF.